Detailed here is one T cell receptor beta chain. The data stem from a study of blood T cell repertoires in COVID-19. Study context: Sites in the United States, Italy and Spain provided acute and convalescent COVID-19 samples.

Sequenced by immunoSEQ multiplex PCR; TCRdb stores in-frame clones only, minus some. The sample shows some 66,000 clones, about 94% of them seen only once. V was clipped by 8 bases and J by 4 bases; unmatched bases: 3. The CDR3 covers 12 residues. The V gene's germline CDR1 is SNHLY and CDR2 FYNNEI. The chain has TRBV2 and TRBJ1-2; 8 bases fit TRBD1. This receptor was identified in a man between 65 and 85 years old with active COVID-19. The sample taken for sequencing was peripheral blood. CDR3 nucleotides: TGTGCCAGCGATCAGGGGGCCTATGGCTACACCTTC. This codes for CASDQGAYGYTF. Full variable domain (missing parts from reference TRBV2 and TRBJ1-2): EPEVTQTPSHQVTQMGQEVILRCVPISNHLYFYWYRQILGQKVEFLVSFYNNEISEKSEIFDDQFSVERPDGSNFTLKIRSTKLEDSAMYFCASDQGAYGYTFGSGTRLTVV.